This T cell receptor (beta chain) was retrieved from a study of cytomegalovirus exposure and HLA in healthy donors. Study-wide findings and caveats: In a later analysis, a missense DCLRE1C variant was linked to TCR beta V- and J-gene trimming. An analysis done earlier found most TCR beta V segments productive about 90% or about 30% of the time.

Donors sampled were nominally healthy, though unrecorded immune exposures were likely. The PCR made use of 60 Vbeta and 13 Jbeta primers. Generated by immunoSEQ multiplex PCR, the TCRdb table keeps only in-frame clones and is missing some. Among 65,000 or so clones listed, approximately 80% were seen once. This clone has a single count. Its antigen is not known. CDR1 and CDR2 (germline): GTSNPN, SVGIG (reference sequence). The V gene lost 2 bases and the J gene lost 5 bases, with 13 bases spanning the gap. The CDR3 is made up of 14 amino acids. The sequenced sample consisted of PBMCs. The receptor comes from a girl aged 5-17 years in good health and CMV-seropositive. V is TRBV30 and J is TRBJ2-1; perhaps TRBD2 as D (6 bases). CDR3: CAWSTPGRNNEQFF. In nucleotides, the CDR3 is TGTGCCTGGAGTACCCCAGGGAGGAACAATGAGCAGTTCTTC.